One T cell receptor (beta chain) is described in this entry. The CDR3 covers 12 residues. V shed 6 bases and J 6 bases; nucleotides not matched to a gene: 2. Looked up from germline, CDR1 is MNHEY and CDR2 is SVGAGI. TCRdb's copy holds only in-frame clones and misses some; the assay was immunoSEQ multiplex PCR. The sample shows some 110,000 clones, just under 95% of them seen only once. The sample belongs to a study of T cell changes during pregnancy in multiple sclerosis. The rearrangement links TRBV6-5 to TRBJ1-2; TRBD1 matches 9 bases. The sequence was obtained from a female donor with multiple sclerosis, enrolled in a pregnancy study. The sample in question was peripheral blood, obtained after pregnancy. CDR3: CASSWTGDGYTF. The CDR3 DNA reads TGTGCCAGCAGCTGGACAGGGGATGGCTACACCTTC.